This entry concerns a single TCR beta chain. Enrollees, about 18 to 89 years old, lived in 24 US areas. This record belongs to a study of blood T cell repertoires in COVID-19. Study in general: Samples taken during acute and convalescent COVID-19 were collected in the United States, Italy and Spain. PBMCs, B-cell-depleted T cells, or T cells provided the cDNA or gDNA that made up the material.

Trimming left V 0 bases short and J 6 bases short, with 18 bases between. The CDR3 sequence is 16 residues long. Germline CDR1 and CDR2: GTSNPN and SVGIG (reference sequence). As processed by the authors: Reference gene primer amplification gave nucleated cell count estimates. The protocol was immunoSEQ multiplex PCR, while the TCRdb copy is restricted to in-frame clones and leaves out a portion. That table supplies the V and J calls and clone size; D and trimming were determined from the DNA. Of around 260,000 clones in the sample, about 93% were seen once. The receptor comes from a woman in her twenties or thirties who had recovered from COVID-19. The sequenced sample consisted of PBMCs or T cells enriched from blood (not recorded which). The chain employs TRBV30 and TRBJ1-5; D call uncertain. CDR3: CAWSVPGGRTGQPQHF. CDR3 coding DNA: TGTGCCTGGAGTGTACCTGGCGGGCGGACGGGTCAGCCCCAGCATTTT.